The rows below give T cell receptor beta chains drawn from one sample of a study of blood T cells in healthy people across ages. TCRdb independently ran MiXCR on the 5' RACE reads; one entry per CDR3 protein. The sample holds fewer than 900,000 distinct CDR3 sequences; 35% to 40% are singletons and the top ten take 10% to 15%. Sequencing was done on a sample of blood. The receptors stem from a man aged 18-30 years in good health. The CDR3 runs from the conserved cysteine through the conserved F or W.

j_call: TRBJ2-2
v_call: TRBV29-1
cdr3_aa: CSVIVTGHTGELFF

j_call: TRBJ2-1
v_call: TRBV7-3
cdr3_aa: CASSPGQGYDNEQFF

j_call: TRBJ1-2
v_call: TRBV7-3
cdr3_aa: CASSLTSNVRAYGYTF

j_call: NA
v_call: TRBV5-1
cdr3_aa: CAISLGTYEQYF

j_call: TRBJ1-2
v_call: TRBV28
cdr3_aa: CASTTANYGYTF

j_call: TRBJ1-4
v_call: TRBV7-9
cdr3_aa: CASSLTRAQRNEKLFF

j_call: TRBJ1-5
v_call: TRBV15
cdr3_aa: CATSSFLAGNQPQHF

j_call: TRBJ2-1
v_call: TRBV4-2
cdr3_aa: CASSLRDRGPPYNEQFF

j_call: TRBJ2-7
v_call: TRBV7-2
cdr3_aa: CASSFPLRASGGAGSYNEQYF

j_call: TRBJ1-5
v_call: TRBV20-1
cdr3_aa: CSAVLSNQPQHF

j_call: TRBJ2-1
v_call: TRBV5-1
cdr3_aa: CASSPDRLGNEQFF

j_call: TRBJ1-1
v_call: TRBV7-2
cdr3_aa: CASSSTPTGGRSEAFF

j_call: TRBJ1-2
v_call: TRBV12-3/TRBV12-4
cdr3_aa: CASSPRDTHIYGYTF

j_call: TRBJ1-5
v_call: TRBV20-1
cdr3_aa: CSARTGQGNQPQHF

j_call: TRBJ2-5
v_call: TRBV9
cdr3_aa: CASSDRRTQYF

j_call: TRBJ1-6
v_call: TRBV12-3/TRBV12-4
cdr3_aa: CASSNRAWNSPLHF

j_call: TRBJ2-1
v_call: TRBV29-1
cdr3_aa: CSVRVSSYNEQFF

j_call: TRBJ2-3
v_call: TRBV28
cdr3_aa: CASSLPPRRTGATDTQYF

j_call: TRBJ2-5
v_call: TRBV27
cdr3_aa: CASSHLTLDARPETQYF

j_call: TRBJ2-3
v_call: TRBV20-1
cdr3_aa: CSARLLDSVGTDTQYF

j_call: TRBJ2-2
v_call: TRBV6-2/TRBV6-3
cdr3_aa: CASSPRDSILDTGELFF

j_call: TRBJ1-5
v_call: TRBV6-2/TRBV6-3
cdr3_aa: CASSYGQIYSNQPQHF

j_call: TRBJ2-1
v_call: TRBV25-1
cdr3_aa: CASSDWRGTVGLEQYF

j_call: TRBJ1-4
v_call: TRBV4-3
cdr3_aa: CASSQMGRTGFREKLFF

j_call: TRBJ1-2
v_call: TRBV6-2/TRBV6-3
cdr3_aa: CASSYSDRGGYTF

j_call: TRBJ2-3
v_call: TRBV9
cdr3_aa: CASSVETGGADTQYF

j_call: TRBJ2-7
v_call: TRBV6-7
cdr3_aa: CASRQVTGGPYEQYF

j_call: TRBJ2-5
v_call: TRBV7-2
cdr3_aa: CASSLASRGETQYF

j_call: TRBJ2-7
v_call: TRBV20-1
cdr3_aa: CSANGQGPYEQYF

j_call: TRBJ1-2
v_call: TRBV7-2
cdr3_aa: CAILNHPRDRAHGYTF

j_call: TRBJ2-7
v_call: TRBV7-2
cdr3_aa: CASSFKAGHEQYF

j_call: TRBJ2-3
v_call: TRBV28
cdr3_aa: CASSTSGGSRTDTQYF

j_call: TRBJ2-3
v_call: TRBV7-3
cdr3_aa: CASSLMGTDTQYF

j_call: TRBJ1-6
v_call: TRBV6-5
cdr3_aa: CASSYSFPQGGSSPLHF

j_call: TRBJ2-5
v_call: TRBV9
cdr3_aa: CASSVPPSGGQETQYF

j_call: TRBJ2-5
v_call: TRBV10-2
cdr3_aa: CASRLLAGGRETQYF

j_call: TRBJ1-2
v_call: TRBV12-3/TRBV12-4
cdr3_aa: CASSLSDRASYGYTF

j_call: TRBJ2-5
v_call: TRBV3-1
cdr3_aa: CASSLTGTSSREYQETQYF

j_call: TRBJ2-5
v_call: TRBV7-9
cdr3_aa: CASSPTSGTSIETQYF

j_call: TRBJ1-4
v_call: TRBV4-2
cdr3_aa: CASSSVGGRNEKLFF